These T cell receptor beta chains were read from a single sample in a study of cytomegalovirus exposure and HLA in healthy donors. Sequencing used immunoSEQ multiplex PCR; TCRdb keeps in-frame clones, though not all of them. The sample gives roughly 240,000 clones, just under 80% of which show up once; about 0.45% is in the top ten. The specimen sequenced was PBMCs. The receptors originated from a boy aged 5-17 years in good health and CMV-seronegative. CDR3s include the opening cysteine and the closing phenylalanine or tryptophan. The order of the fields is V gene, clone size, CDR3 length, J gene, D gene, CDR3 DNA, CDR3 protein. D genes are given only for firm matches. Not every row has a clone size; where given, it reads once, few, many or a size class.

V: TRBV7-3; size: NA; length: 14; J: TRBJ2-1; D: NA; DNA: TGTGCCAGCAGTTCCGGGACTGGCTGGGATGAGCAGTTCTTC; CDR3: CASSSGTGWDEQFF
V: TRBV2; size: NA; length: 11; J: TRBJ1-2; D: NA; DNA: TGTGCCAGCCCAGGGAACTATGGCTACACCTTC; CDR3: CASPGNYGYTF
V: TRBV30; size: NA; length: 14; J: TRBJ1-1; D: NA; DNA: TGTGCCTGGAGTGTAGGCGGGATGAACACTGAAGCTTTCTTT; CDR3: CAWSVGGMNTEAFF
V: TRBV5-1; size: NA; length: 16; J: TRBJ2-3; D: NA; DNA: TGCGCCAGCAGCTTGGTAGGGGGACCAATCACAGATACGCAGTATTTT; CDR3: CASSLVGGPITDTQYF
V: TRBV6-1; size: NA; length: 16; J: TRBJ2-7; D: TRBD1; DNA: TGTGCCAGCAGTGAAATTGGACAGGGGGCCTGGTACGAGCAGTACTTC; CDR3: CASSEIGQGAWYEQYF
V: TRBV18; size: NA; length: 16; J: TRBJ1-3; D: NA; DNA: TGTGCCAGCTCCCGAGGCGGCGGCTACTCTGGAAACACCATATATTTT; CDR3: CASSRGGGYSGNTIYF
V: TRBV5-6; size: few; length: 14; J: TRBJ2-7; D: TRBD2; DNA: TGTGCCAGCGGCCTTACTAGCGTCTCCTACGAGCAGTACTTC; CDR3: CASGLTSVSYEQYF
V: TRBV27; size: NA; length: 12; J: TRBJ2-5; D: NA; DNA: TGTGCCAGCGGTCCCAGCGGAGAGACCCAGTACTTC; CDR3: CASGPSGETQYF
V: TRBV6-6; size: NA; length: 13; J: TRBJ2-7; D: NA; DNA: TGTGCCAGCAGGCGGGCAGGAACCTACGAGCAGTACTTC; CDR3: CASRRAGTYEQYF
V: TRBV9; size: NA; length: 14; J: TRBJ1-1; D: TRBD1; DNA: TGTGCCAGCAGCGCTTCTGGGACAGCCACTGAAGCTTTCTTT; CDR3: CASSASGTATEAFF
V: TRBV19; size: NA; length: 16; J: TRBJ1-2; D: NA; DNA: TGTGCCAGTAGTCCCGGAGTGGCAGTGATGATACATGGCTACACCTTC; CDR3: CASSPGVAVMIHGYTF
V: TRBV10-3; size: few; length: 16; J: TRBJ1-3; D: NA; DNA: TGTGCCATCAGTGTGACAGGCGTAACCTCTGGAAACACCATATATTTT; CDR3: CAISVTGVTSGNTIYF
V: TRBV7-6; size: NA; length: 14; J: TRBJ1-2; D: NA; DNA: TGTGCCAGCAGCCCCGGCGGGGGAACCTATGGCTACACCTTC; CDR3: CASSPGGGTYGYTF
V: TRBV5-1; size: NA; length: 15; J: TRBJ1-2; D: TRBD1; DNA: TGCGCCAGCAGCGTTAGACCGGGACAGGGAAATGGCTACACCTTC; CDR3: CASSVRPGQGNGYTF
V: TRBV7-2; size: NA; length: 18; J: TRBJ2-7; D: TRBD2; DNA: TGTGCCAGCAGCCCCACTTCCCGGGAGGGCCATGCCCCCTACGAGCAGTACTTC; CDR3: CASSPTSREGHAPYEQYF
V: TRBV11-3; size: NA; length: 20; J: TRBJ2-1; D: TRBD2; DNA: TGTGCCAGCAGCCCAGGGCCGGGACTAGCGGGGGGGGCGGGATACAATGAGCAGTTCTTC; CDR3: CASSPGPGLAGGAGYNEQFF
V: TRBV5-6; size: NA; length: 17; J: TRBJ1-2; D: NA; DNA: TGTGCCAGCAGCTTGGCGATTGAGTCAGGCCCAAACTATGGCTACACCTTC; CDR3: CASSLAIESGPNYGYTF
V: TRBV2; size: NA; length: 13; J: TRBJ1-2; D: TRBD1; DNA: TGTGCCAGCAGATTGGACAGGGGGGGCGGCTACACCTTC; CDR3: CASRLDRGGGYTF
V: TRBV10-1; size: NA; length: 15; J: TRBJ2-3; D: TRBD1; DNA: TGCGCCAGCAGTGGTCCCGGGACAGTCACAGATACGCAGTATTTT; CDR3: CASSGPGTVTDTQYF
V: TRBV27; size: once; length: 13; J: TRBJ2-7; D: NA; DNA: TGCGCCAGCAGTTCGTGGCCGCCCTACGAGCAGTACTTC; CDR3: CASSSWPPYEQYF
V: TRBV5-1; size: NA; length: 15; J: TRBJ2-3; D: TRBD2; DNA: TGCGCCAGCAGCACTATAGCGGGGGGGCCAGATACGCAGTATTTT; CDR3: CASSTIAGGPDTQYF
V: TRBV27; size: few; length: 12; J: TRBJ1-1; D: NA; DNA: TGTGCCAGCGGATTGGCGGGGGGGGGAGCTTTCTTT; CDR3: CASGLAGGGAFF
V: TRBV5-1; size: NA; length: 12; J: TRBJ2-7; D: NA; DNA: TGCGCCAGCAGCTTGGACGAGTACGAGCAGTACTTC; CDR3: CASSLDEYEQYF
V: TRBV30; size: NA; length: 12; J: TRBJ1-2; D: NA; DNA: TGTGCCTGGAGTGCCGACTTGACGGGCTACACCTTC; CDR3: CAWSADLTGYTF
V: TRBV6-1; size: few; length: 15; J: TRBJ1-1; D: NA; DNA: TGTGCCAGCAGTGAATTACAGGGAAGGGGAACTGAAGCTTTCTTT; CDR3: CASSELQGRGTEAFF
V: TRBV11-1; size: NA; length: 15; J: TRBJ1-2; D: TRBD1; DNA: TGTGCCAGCAGCCCAACGGGACAGGATGACTATGGCTACACCTTC; CDR3: CASSPTGQDDYGYTF
V: TRBV11-2; size: NA; length: 16; J: TRBJ1-2; D: TRBD1; DNA: TGTGCCAGCAGCTTAGGGGGACAGGGAAACAACTATGGCTACACCTTC; CDR3: CASSLGGQGNNYGYTF
V: TRBV25-1; size: NA; length: 17; J: TRBJ1-1; D: NA; DNA: TGTGCCAGCAGTGAATCCCAACAGGGCCACATGAACACTGAAGCTTTCTTT; CDR3: CASSESQQGHMNTEAFF
V: TRBV5-1; size: NA; length: 13; J: TRBJ2-7; D: NA; DNA: TGCGCCAGCAGCTGGGACAAAACCTACGAGCAGTACTTC; CDR3: CASSWDKTYEQYF
V: TRBV10-3; size: NA; length: 16; J: TRBJ2-1; D: NA; DNA: TGTGCCATCAGTCCCCGGGGTACGGAGCAATGGAATGAGCAGTTCTTC; CDR3: CAISPRGTEQWNEQFF
V: TRBV5-1; size: NA; length: 15; J: TRBJ1-1; D: TRBD1; DNA: TGCGCCAGCAGCCCAGGGGGCAGTACTTTCCGTGAAGCTTTCTTT; CDR3: CASSPGGSTFREAFF
V: TRBV5-5; size: NA; length: 17; J: TRBJ2-1; D: NA; DNA: TGTGCCAGCAGCTCTGGCTGGGTTTGGGGGCTCTACAATGAGCAGTTCTTC; CDR3: CASSSGWVWGLYNEQFF
V: TRBV4-2; size: NA; length: 13; J: TRBJ2-5; D: NA; DNA: TGTGCCAGCAGCCAAGTATCGGAAGAGACCCAGTACTTC; CDR3: CASSQVSEETQYF
V: TRBV4-1; size: NA; length: 15; J: TRBJ2-7; D: NA; DNA: TGCGCCAGCAGCCAAGATCCTAGGTTGGCCTACGAGCAGTACTTC; CDR3: CASSQDPRLAYEQYF
V: TRBV18; size: NA; length: 13; J: TRBJ2-3; D: NA; DNA: TGTGCCAGCTCACCAAGGCCTAGAGATACGCAGTATTTT; CDR3: CASSPRPRDTQYF
V: TRBV6-5; size: NA; length: 13; J: TRBJ2-3; D: TRBD2; DNA: TGTGCCAGCAAGCTAGCGGGCACAGATACGCAGTATTTT; CDR3: CASKLAGTDTQYF
V: TRBV6-5; size: few; length: 15; J: TRBJ2-7; D: TRBD1; DNA: TGTGCCAGCAGTTCCTCCGGGACAGGGGGGTACGAGCAGTACTTC; CDR3: CASSSSGTGGYEQYF
V: TRBV27; size: NA; length: 15; J: TRBJ2-2; D: NA; DNA: TGTGCCAGCAGTTTATACAGAGCGAACACCGGGGAGCTGTTTTTT; CDR3: CASSLYRANTGELFF
V: TRBV30; size: NA; length: 14; J: TRBJ1-1; D: TRBD1; DNA: TGTGCCTGGGCCCCGGACAGGGCGAACACTGAAGCTTTCTTT; CDR3: CAWAPDRANTEAFF
V: TRBV27; size: NA; length: 15; J: TRBJ2-1; D: NA; DNA: TGTGCCAGCAGCTTTCAGCGGAGCTCCTACAATGAGCAGTTCTTC; CDR3: CASSFQRSSYNEQFF
V: TRBV5-1; size: once; length: 11; J: TRBJ2-2; D: NA; DNA: TGCGCCAGCAACAATCAAGGGGAGCTGTTTTTT; CDR3: CASNNQGELFF
V: TRBV4-2; size: NA; length: 16; J: TRBJ2-5; D: NA; DNA: TGTGCCAGCAGCCAAGATCCGCAGGGGGGTCGGGAGACCCAGTACTTC; CDR3: CASSQDPQGGRETQYF
V: TRBV2; size: NA; length: 12; J: TRBJ2-7; D: NA; DNA: TGTGCCAGCAGTGAAGCCCGTTACGAGCAGTACTTC; CDR3: CASSEARYEQYF
V: TRBV5-4; size: NA; length: 14; J: TRBJ2-5; D: NA; DNA: TGTGCCAGCAGCTTGGCGGTGAGCCAAGAGACCCAGTACTTC; CDR3: CASSLAVSQETQYF
V: TRBV30; size: NA; length: 16; J: TRBJ2-1; D: NA; DNA: TGTGCCTGGAGTGTATTCGTGACAGGACCCTGGGATGAGCAGTTCTTC; CDR3: CAWSVFVTGPWDEQFF
V: TRBV5-7; size: once; length: 16; J: TRBJ1-3; D: TRBD1; DNA: TGTGCCAGCAGCTGCCGACAGGGGGCTATTTGGAACACCATATATTTT; CDR3: CASSCRQGAIWNTIYF
V: TRBV30; size: few; length: 11; J: TRBJ1-1; D: NA; DNA: TGTGCCTGGAGTCCCTTCAACAGGGCTTTCTTT; CDR3: CAWSPFNRAFF
V: TRBV4-1; size: NA; length: 14; J: TRBJ1-1; D: NA; DNA: TGCGCCAGCAGCCAGTCACAGGGCCACCCTGAAGCTTTCTTT; CDR3: CASSQSQGHPEAFF
V: TRBV9; size: few; length: 17; J: TRBJ2-1; D: NA; DNA: TGTGCCAGCAGCGCCCGCGTAGTGGGGGGATCCTACAATGAGCAGTTCTTC; CDR3: CASSARVVGGSYNEQFF
V: TRBV5-1; size: few; length: 15; J: TRBJ1-3; D: NA; DNA: TGCGCCAGCAGCTCCGACACTCGCTCTGGAAACACCATATATTTT; CDR3: CASSSDTRSGNTIYF
V: TRBV5-4; size: NA; length: 15; J: TRBJ1-2; D: NA; DNA: TGTGCCAGCAGCTTGTCACAGGGTTCTGACTATGGCTACACCTTC; CDR3: CASSLSQGSDYGYTF
V: TRBV27; size: few; length: 15; J: TRBJ1-2; D: TRBD1; DNA: TGTGCCTCCCGGAGGGGGCGCGGGAACTATCATGGCTACACCTTC; CDR3: CASRRGRGNYHGYTF
V: TRBV7-9; size: NA; length: 12; J: TRBJ2-7; D: NA; DNA: TGTTCCAGCAGCCCGGGGGTCTACGAGCAGTACTTC; CDR3: CSSSPGVYEQYF
V: TRBV19; size: NA; length: 23; J: TRBJ2-1; D: NA; DNA: TGTGCCAGTAGTATAGGGGGCGTAGGGGGGACAGATATCTCGGGAAGGTTTTACAATGAGCAGTTCTTC; CDR3: CASSIGGVGGTDISGRFYNEQFF
V: TRBV19; size: NA; length: 13; J: TRBJ1-5; D: NA; DNA: TGTGCCAGCACCGGGACACAACATCAGCCCCAGCATTTT; CDR3: CASTGTQHQPQHF
V: TRBV27; size: NA; length: 18; J: TRBJ1-1; D: TRBD1; DNA: TGTGCCAGCAGTTTGCGAGTTGGGACAGTAATATCGAACACTGAAGCTTTCTTT; CDR3: CASSLRVGTVISNTEAFF
V: TRBV4-2; size: few; length: 16; J: TRBJ1-1; D: TRBD1; DNA: TGTGCCAGCAGCCAAGGGGAAGGGGGCCGGGACACTGAAGCTTTCTTT; CDR3: CASSQGEGGRDTEAFF